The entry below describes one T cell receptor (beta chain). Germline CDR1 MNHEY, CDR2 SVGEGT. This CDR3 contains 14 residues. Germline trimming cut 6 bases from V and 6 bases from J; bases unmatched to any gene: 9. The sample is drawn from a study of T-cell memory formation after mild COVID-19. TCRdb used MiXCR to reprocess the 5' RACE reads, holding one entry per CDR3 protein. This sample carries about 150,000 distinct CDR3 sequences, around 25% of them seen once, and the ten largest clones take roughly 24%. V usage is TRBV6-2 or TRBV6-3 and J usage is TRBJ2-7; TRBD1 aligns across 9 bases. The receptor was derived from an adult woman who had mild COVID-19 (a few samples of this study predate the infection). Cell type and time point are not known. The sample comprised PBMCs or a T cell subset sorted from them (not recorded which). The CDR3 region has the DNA TGTGCCAGCAGCCTGACAGGGGGATGGCTCGAGCAGTACTTC. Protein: CASSLTGGWLEQYF.